Listed below are T cell receptor beta chains from one sample, sequenced in a study of cytomegalovirus exposure and HLA in healthy donors. Assay: immunoSEQ multiplex PCR; the TCRdb copy retains only in-frame clones and omits some. The profile shows 80,000 to 100,000 clones, around 85% of them singletons. The sample comprised PBMCs. The receptors here all came from a woman in her twenties or thirties in good health and CMV-seronegative. CDR3s include the opening cysteine and the closing phenylalanine or tryptophan. A D gene is named only where the DNA matches it firmly. Clone size is given for some rows only: seen once, a few or many times, or a class if the clone is expanded.

abundance	v_gene	j_gene	d_gene	CDR3nt	CDR3aa
once	TRBV5-1	TRBJ2-1	-	TGCGCCAGCAGCCTTATCAATGAGCAGTTCTTC	CASSLINEQFF
once	TRBV6-5	TRBJ2-7	-	TGTGCCAGCAGTTACTCGCGGGACAGCAACGAGCAGTACTTC	CASSYSRDSNEQYF
-	TRBV7-8	TRBJ2-1	-	TGTGCCAGCAGCTTGGGCACCCGATCCAATGAGCAGTTCTTC	CASSLGTRSNEQFF
-	TRBV7-9	TRBJ1-2	-	TGTGCCAGCAGCCTGCGGGGAGACTATGGCTACACCTTC	CASSLRGDYGYTF
-	TRBV7-2	TRBJ2-7	-	TGTGCCAGCAGCTTACAACCGGGACTCGCTTACGAGCAGTACTTC	CASSLQPGLAYEQYF
-	TRBV19	TRBJ1-1	TRBD1	TGTGCCAGTAGTTCTCAGGGGGTGCGCGGCACTGAAGCTTTCTTT	CASSSQGVRGTEAFF
-	TRBV19	TRBJ2-2	TRBD2	TGTGCCAGTAGTATGATGATAGCGGGAGGGACCGGGGAGCTGTTTTTT	CASSMMIAGGTGELFF
-	TRBV15	TRBJ2-3	TRBD2	TGTGCCACCAGCAGCGGGACTAGCGGGGGGGCCTCCTTAGATACGCAGTATTTT	CATSSGTSGGASLDTQYF
-	TRBV7-3	TRBJ2-5	TRBD1	TGTGCCAGCAGCCCAACCGGGACAGGGCCTTCGAGAGGAGAGACCCAGTACTTC	CASSPTGTGPSRGETQYF
-	TRBV9	TRBJ2-5	-	TGTGCCAACCCCCAGCTAGCTCACTATAAAGAGACCCAGTACTTC	CANPQLAHYKETQYF
-	TRBV6-1	TRBJ1-2	-	TGTGCCAGCAGTGAAGGGGGGGGTGGAGGCTACACCTTC	CASSEGGGGGYTF
-	TRBV29-1	TRBJ2-6	-	TGCAGCGTTGAACCTTCTGGGGCCAACGTCCTGACTTTC	CSVEPSGANVLTF
-	TRBV27	TRBJ2-3	TRBD2	TGTGCCAGCAGTTTTCGACCAGCGGGAGCAGCCGATACGCAGTATTTT	CASSFRPAGAADTQYF
-	TRBV9	TRBJ1-2	-	TGTGCCAGCAGCGGGGCCATAATCAACTATGGCTACACCTTC	CASSGAIINYGYTF
few	TRBV10-3	TRBJ1-5	-	TGTGCCATCAGTGAGGTGACCAGGGGTAACGGCCAGCCCCAGCATTTT	CAISEVTRGNGQPQHF
once	TRBV6-5	TRBJ2-7	-	TGTGCCAGCAGGCGGACCCGGACATCCTACGAGCAGTACTTC	CASRRTRTSYEQYF
-	TRBV7-8	TRBJ1-4	TRBD1	TGTGCCAGCAGCTTAGAGGGGGCAGGTCGAAAACTGTTTTTT	CASSLEGAGRKLFF
-	TRBV27	TRBJ2-7	TRBD1	TGTGCCAGCAGTTCCATTGGACAGGGCCAACGCTCCTACGAGCAGTACTTC	CASSSIGQGQRSYEQYF
-	TRBV18	TRBJ2-7	TRBD1	TGTGCCAGCTCACCGGGACAGGTGACCTACGAGCAGTACTTC	CASSPGQVTYEQYF
-	TRBV25-1	TRBJ1-6	TRBD1	TGTGCCAGCAAGGGACAGGGGAGTCCTTCACCCCTCCACTTT	CASKGQGSPSPLHF
-	TRBV28	TRBJ2-7	TRBD1	TGTGCCAGCAGTTCCCCACGTCTATCGGACAGGGGATACGAGCAGTACTTC	CASSSPRLSDRGYEQYF
-	TRBV28	TRBJ2-5	-	TGTGCCAGCAGTTTAATGGCGGACTTGGGGGAGACCCAGTACTTC	CASSLMADLGETQYF
-	TRBV4-1	TRBJ2-1	-	TGCGCCAGCAGCCAAGACTCACTAGATAGCTCCTACAATGAGCAGTTCTTC	CASSQDSLDSSYNEQFF
-	TRBV11-3	TRBJ2-3	-	TGTGCCAGCAGCTTTTCCAGGGAAGATACGCAGTATTTT	CASSFSREDTQYF
many	TRBV7-2	TRBJ2-1	-	TGTGCCAGCAGCTTAGGTCGGTCTAGCACTGAGCAGTTCTTC	CASSLGRSSTEQFF
-	TRBV7-8	TRBJ2-5	TRBD2	TGTGCCAGCAGTGCTAGCGGGGGGGCTCAAGAGACCCAGTACTTC	CASSASGGAQETQYF
once	TRBV7-8	TRBJ2-6	-	TGTGCCAGCAGCCGCGTATTTCTTGGCACGGGTTCTGTGAGTGGAGGGGCCAACGTCCTGACTTTC	CASSRVFLGTGSVSGGANVLTF
-	TRBV28	TRBJ1-5	-	TGTGCCAGCGGAAGGGCCCGGACTGAACCCCAGCATTTT	CASGRARTEPQHF
-	TRBV27	TRBJ2-6	-	TGTGCCAGCAGCCAGGTGTTGCTTTCTGGGGCCAACGTCCTGACTTTC	CASSQVLLSGANVLTF
-	TRBV5-5	TRBJ2-2	-	TGTGCCAGCAGCTTGCGGGAGTCAGGCACCGGGGAGCTGTTTTTT	CASSLRESGTGELFF
-	TRBV15	TRBJ1-4	TRBD1	TGTGCCACCAGCCTACCGACAGGGTCGGTTGAAAAACTGTTTTTT	CATSLPTGSVEKLFF
many	TRBV7-2	TRBJ1-5	-	TGTGCCAGCAGCTTGGGAGGGGTACAGCCCCAGCATTTT	CASSLGGVQPQHF
-	TRBV13	TRBJ2-7	TRBD1	TGTGCCAGCAGCCAAATTAGTCTCCGGGACAGCTCCTACGAGCAGTACTTC	CASSQISLRDSSYEQYF
-	TRBV19	TRBJ2-7	-	TGTGCCAGTAGTATAAATAGAAACTACGAGCAGTACTTC	CASSINRNYEQYF
-	TRBV20-1	TRBJ2-7	-	TGCAGCGCAGGGGTTATCGACGAGCAGTACTTC	CSAGVIDEQYF
-	TRBV5-1	TRBJ1-2	TRBD1	TGCGCCAGCAGCTCCTCGGGACAGCCTAACTATGGCTACACCTTC	CASSSSGQPNYGYTF